This T cell receptor (beta chain) was sequenced in a study of response to subunit inactivated influenza vaccine. Study-level findings and limits: Few additional T cells are recruited per seasonal influenza vaccination, authors suggested.

This clonotype was counted ten times or more. Its antigen is not identified. From the RT-PCR reads, TCRdb called clonotypes with MiXCR, one entry per CDR3 protein. The sample gives around 530,000 distinct CDR3 sequences, 12% of which show up once; about 10% is in the top ten. Trimming cost V 5 bases and J 3 bases, with 11 bases left between them. CDR3 length equals 13 residues. The rearrangement joins TRBV12-3 or TRBV12-4 to TRBJ2-7; D might be TRBD1 (6 bases). The clonotype comes from a man in his forties or fifties who received an inactivated influenza vaccine. The sequenced sample was PBMCs from blood, obtained on the day of vaccination. CDR3 coding DNA: TGTGCCAGCAGTCTGACAGGAGTCTACGAGCAGTACTTC. Protein product: CASSLTGVYEQYF.